These T cell receptor beta chains were read from a single sample in a study of blood T cell repertoires in COVID-19. Sequencing was performed with immunoSEQ multiplex PCR; in TCRdb, only in-frame clones are kept and a portion is missing. Here the sample spans approximately 330,000 clones, 80% to 90% being singletons. Material for sequencing was peripheral blood. These receptors all stem from a man aged 30 to 39 with COVID-19, enrolled during active disease. Each CDR3 is given with its conserved first and last residue. D genes are given only for firm matches. Size is omitted from some rows. Given values are once, few, many or a class for expanded clones.

j_call,v_call,d_call,clone_size,cdr3_aa,cdr3_nt
TRBJ1-1,TRBV4-2,-,few,CASSSPTGSTGTEAFF,TGTGCCAGCAGCTCCCCGACAGGTTCAACCGGAACTGAAGCTTTCTTT
TRBJ1-2,TRBV27,TRBD1,-,CASSLREGGRLGPYYGYTF,TGTGCCAGCAGTTTACGTGAAGGGGGCAGACTTGGCCCGTACTATGGCTACACCTTC
TRBJ1-1,TRBV10-3,-,-,CAISELGEGPSGEAFF,TGTGCCATCAGTGAATTAGGGGAGGGGCCTTCAGGTGAAGCTTTCTTT
TRBJ1-1,TRBV20-1,-,-,CSVGAEAFF,TGCAGTGTCGGTGCTGAAGCTTTCTTT
TRBJ1-1,TRBV15,-,-,CATSIQGMNTEAFF,TGTGCCACCAGCATACAGGGTATGAACACTGAAGCTTTCTTT
TRBJ1-2,TRBV7-8,-,few,CASSLVLGADGYTF,TGTGCCAGCAGCTTAGTATTGGGGGCGGATGGCTACACCTTC
TRBJ2-4,TRBV5-8,TRBD2,-,CASSKGLAVAKNIQYF,TGTGCCAGCAGCAAGGGACTAGCGGTAGCCAAAAACATTCAGTACTTC
TRBJ2-2,TRBV11-3,-,-,CASSVDGGSNTGELFF,TGTGCCAGCAGCGTGGACGGAGGCTCGAACACCGGGGAGCTGTTTTTT
TRBJ2-7,TRBV11-2,-,once,CASRLSGTHPYEQYF,TGTGCCAGCAGACTATCCGGGACTCACCCCTACGAGCAGTACTTC
TRBJ2-3,TRBV28,TRBD2,once,CASRPTRLAENTDTQYF,TGTGCCAGCAGGCCTACTCGACTAGCTGAAAACACAGATACGCAGTATTTT
TRBJ1-3,TRBV6-6,-,-,CASSPGQGNTIYF,TGTGCCAGCAGTCCTGGACAGGGAAACACCATATATTTT
TRBJ1-5,TRBV18,-,-,CASSPARTLSGSNQPQHF,TGTGCCAGCTCACCCGCTCGGACCTTGAGCGGTAGCAATCAGCCCCAGCATTTT
TRBJ1-4,TRBV18,-,once,CASSPRGTNEKLFF,TGTGCCAGCTCACCTAGGGGAACTAATGAAAAACTGTTTTTT
TRBJ1-4,TRBV6-5,-,-,CASSYSLGGSEKLFF,TGTGCCAGCAGTTACTCGTTAGGGGGTAGTGAAAAACTGTTTTTT